Each of the 2 T cell receptor beta chains below was sequenced from the same sample in a study of tumor-infiltrating lymphocytes in oesophageal squamous cell carcinoma (dated by TCRdb to about 2016). Receptor amplification or capture employed PCR. Sequencing instrument: Illumina HiSeq 2000. TCRdb cleaned the public reads at Q25 with fastp, built clones with MiXCR and kept in-frame beta chains. Under each unique CDR3 protein, matching rows form one entry showing the most common genes and DNA. Present in this sample are some 8,300 distinct CDR3 sequences, 60% to 70% of which were seen just once. Of the sample, around 34% is held by the ten largest clones. The sequencing sample was made of esophageal tumor tissue. These receptors were obtained from a female donor with esophageal squamous cell carcinoma.

The chain employs TRBV11-1 and TRBJ2-7, with 7 bases aligning to TRBD1. In germline, CDR1 is SGHAT, CDR2 FQDESV (reference sequence). The trim removed 5 bases at V and 2 bases at J, leaving 6 bases unmatched. This CDR3 is 14 amino acids long. The CDR3 region is CASSHGQETYEQYF. CDR3 bases: TGTGCCAGCAGCCACGGACAGGAGACCTACGAGCAGTACTTC. The full variable domain, rest sourced from reference TRBV11-1 and TRBJ2-7, is EAEVAQSPRYKITEKSQAVAFWCDPISGHATLYWYRQILGQGPELLVQFQDESVVDDSQLPKDRFSAERLKGVDSTLKIQPAELGDSAMYLCASSHGQETYEQYFGPGTRLTVT.

The sample holds a few counts of this clonotype. This rearrangement joins TRBV7-8 to TRBJ2-7; TRBD2 is a possible D gene (6 bases). The CDR3 has 14 amino acids. Looked up from germline, CDR1 is SGHVS and CDR2 is FQNEAQ. Between the trimmed V and J ends, which lost 0 bases and 2 bases, there was a span of 8 bases. DNA for the CDR3: TGTGCCAGCAGCTTAGCAGGGAGGACCTACGAGCAGTACTTC. Translated: CASSLAGRTYEQYF.